Listed below are T cell receptor beta chains from one sample, sequenced in a study of cytomegalovirus exposure and HLA in healthy donors. The protocol was immunoSEQ multiplex PCR, while the TCRdb copy is restricted to in-frame clones and leaves out a portion. The sample records approximately 80,000 clones, around 68% being singletons. Material: PBMCs. The receptors come from a woman aged 40 to 50 in good health and CMV-seropositive. The CDR3 runs from the conserved cysteine through the conserved F or W. A D gene is named only where the DNA matches it firmly. Size is stated for part of the rows, as once, few or many counts, or as a class when the clone is expanded.

d_gene: NA; len: 15; v_gene: TRBV7-9; abundance: NA; j_gene: TRBJ1-2; CDR3nt: TGTGCCAGCAGCTTAGCAGGCAGGGATGACTATGGCTACACCTTC; CDR3aa: CASSLAGRDDYGYTF
d_gene: NA; len: 14; v_gene: TRBV7-9; abundance: once; j_gene: TRBJ2-5; CDR3nt: TGTGCCAGCAGCTTATCTGGAGGACCCGAGACCCAGTACTTC; CDR3aa: CASSLSGGPETQYF
d_gene: NA; len: 16; v_gene: TRBV14; abundance: NA; j_gene: TRBJ2-1; CDR3nt: TGTGCCAGCAGCCCGACAGCCCGGGGGGCGGGGGATGAGCAGTTCTTC; CDR3aa: CASSPTARGAGDEQFF
d_gene: TRBD1; len: 15; v_gene: TRBV7-9; abundance: NA; j_gene: TRBJ2-5; CDR3nt: TGTGCCAGCAGCCTAGGGGCAGGGGGACGAGAGACCCAGTACTTC; CDR3aa: CASSLGAGGRETQYF
d_gene: TRBD1; len: 15; v_gene: TRBV9; abundance: NA; j_gene: TRBJ1-1; CDR3nt: TGTGCCAGCAGCGTTACTTCCGGGACAGGGGGCACAGCTTTCTTT; CDR3aa: CASSVTSGTGGTAFF
d_gene: NA; len: 17; v_gene: TRBV5-1; abundance: NA; j_gene: TRBJ2-6; CDR3nt: TGCGCCAGCAGCTTGGAGAGCCCCGTCTTAGGGGCCAACGTCCTGACTTTC; CDR3aa: CASSLESPVLGANVLTF
d_gene: NA; len: 15; v_gene: TRBV7-2; abundance: NA; j_gene: TRBJ2-7; CDR3nt: TGTGCCAGCAGCTTAGCGCCCCAGGGTAACAACGAGCAGTACTTC; CDR3aa: CASSLAPQGNNEQYF
d_gene: NA; len: 17; v_gene: TRBV28; abundance: NA; j_gene: TRBJ2-6; CDR3nt: TGTGCCAGCAGTTTGCGGTACAGGAACTCTGGGGCCAACGTCCTGACTTTC; CDR3aa: CASSLRYRNSGANVLTF
d_gene: TRBD1; len: 12; v_gene: TRBV7-2; abundance: few; j_gene: TRBJ1-1; CDR3nt: TGTGCCAGCAGCTCGCCGGACAGGGAAGCTTTCTTT; CDR3aa: CASSSPDREAFF
d_gene: NA; len: 13; v_gene: TRBV5-4; abundance: NA; j_gene: TRBJ2-7; CDR3nt: TGTGCCGTACAGGGCCAAAGCTCCTACGAGCAGTACTTC; CDR3aa: CAVQGQSSYEQYF
d_gene: TRBD1; len: 15; v_gene: TRBV7-2; abundance: NA; j_gene: TRBJ2-1; CDR3nt: TGTGCCAGCAGCCCCGGGACAGGGGGGTGGTATGAGCAGTTCTTC; CDR3aa: CASSPGTGGWYEQFF
d_gene: NA; len: 15; v_gene: TRBV5-1; abundance: NA; j_gene: TRBJ1-3; CDR3nt: TGCGCCAGCAGCAGAGAGACAGGAATTGGAAACACCATATATTTT; CDR3aa: CASSRETGIGNTIYF
d_gene: TRBD2; len: 16; v_gene: TRBV2; abundance: NA; j_gene: TRBJ2-2; CDR3nt: TGTGCCAGCAGCAAGACTAGCGGTGCGAACACCGGGGAGCTGTTTTTT; CDR3aa: CASSKTSGANTGELFF
d_gene: TRBD1; len: 17; v_gene: TRBV7-2; abundance: NA; j_gene: TRBJ1-2; CDR3nt: TGTGCCAGCAGCTTCCTTTTCACAGGGGATTCTAACTATGGCTACACCTTC; CDR3aa: CASSFLFTGDSNYGYTF
d_gene: NA; len: 14; v_gene: TRBV27; abundance: few; j_gene: TRBJ1-1; CDR3nt: TGTGCCAGCAGTTCCCACAGGGTGAACACTGAAGCTTTCTTT; CDR3aa: CASSSHRVNTEAFF
d_gene: TRBD2; len: 13; v_gene: TRBV2; abundance: few; j_gene: TRBJ2-7; CDR3nt: TGTGCCAGTGAGCTAGCGGGCTCCTACGAGCAGTACTTC; CDR3aa: CASELAGSYEQYF
d_gene: TRBD1; len: 15; v_gene: TRBV6-6; abundance: NA; j_gene: TRBJ1-2; CDR3nt: TGTGCCAGCAAAACCGGGACAGCCACAGACTATGGCTACACCTTC; CDR3aa: CASKTGTATDYGYTF
d_gene: NA; len: 14; v_gene: TRBV5-1; abundance: NA; j_gene: TRBJ2-3; CDR3nt: TGCGCCAGCAGCAGTCACCTATTCACAGATACGCAGTATTTT; CDR3aa: CASSSHLFTDTQYF
d_gene: NA; len: 15; v_gene: TRBV25-1; abundance: NA; j_gene: TRBJ1-2; CDR3nt: TGTGCCAGCAGTCCCCCAGGGTCCAAGGAGTCTGGCTACACCTTC; CDR3aa: CASSPPGSKESGYTF
d_gene: NA; len: 17; v_gene: TRBV7-6; abundance: NA; j_gene: TRBJ2-7; CDR3nt: TGTGCCAGCAGCCCCAGGATGGTCCGCAGGGCCACCCATGAGCAGTACTTC; CDR3aa: CASSPRMVRRATHEQYF
d_gene: NA; len: 15; v_gene: TRBV18; abundance: few; j_gene: TRBJ1-1; CDR3nt: TGTGCCAGCTCGCCCGCTACGGTCCCGAACACTGAAGCTTTCTTT; CDR3aa: CASSPATVPNTEAFF
d_gene: NA; len: 15; v_gene: TRBV5-8; abundance: few; j_gene: TRBJ2-1; CDR3nt: TGTGCCAGCAGCTTGGTTGGGCGAACCTACAATGAGCAGTTCTTC; CDR3aa: CASSLVGRTYNEQFF
d_gene: TRBD1; len: 14; v_gene: TRBV6-5; abundance: medium-sized; j_gene: TRBJ2-7; CDR3nt: TGTGCCAGCAGCCGACAGGGGGGCTCCTACGAGCAGTACTTC; CDR3aa: CASSRQGGSYEQYF
d_gene: TRBD1; len: 15; v_gene: TRBV28; abundance: few; j_gene: TRBJ1-2; CDR3nt: TGTGCCAGCAGTGCAGTTTCAGGGGGCTACTATGGCTACACCTTC; CDR3aa: CASSAVSGGYYGYTF
d_gene: NA; len: 14; v_gene: TRBV5-6; abundance: few; j_gene: TRBJ1-5; CDR3nt: TGTGCCAGCAGCTTGTTCCGGGTAACTCAGCCCCAGCATTTT; CDR3aa: CASSLFRVTQPQHF
d_gene: TRBD2; len: 14; v_gene: TRBV28; abundance: NA; j_gene: TRBJ2-1; CDR3nt: TGTGCCAGCAGCGGACTAGCGGGAGGCGATGAGCAGTTCTTC; CDR3aa: CASSGLAGGDEQFF
d_gene: TRBD1; len: 14; v_gene: TRBV28; abundance: NA; j_gene: TRBJ2-5; CDR3nt: TGTGCCAGCAGTCCCTCCTCAGGGGGTGAGACCCAGTACTTC; CDR3aa: CASSPSSGGETQYF
d_gene: TRBD2; len: 18; v_gene: TRBV27; abundance: NA; j_gene: TRBJ2-1; CDR3nt: TGTGCCAGCAGTTCTCCCCCTGGACTAGCGGGGATCTACAATGAGCAGTTCTTC; CDR3aa: CASSSPPGLAGIYNEQFF
d_gene: TRBD1; len: 15; v_gene: TRBV18; abundance: NA; j_gene: TRBJ1-3; CDR3nt: TGTGCCAGCTCATCGACAGGGAGATCTGGAAACACCATATATTTT; CDR3aa: CASSSTGRSGNTIYF
d_gene: NA; len: 13; v_gene: TRBV28; abundance: few; j_gene: TRBJ1-1; CDR3nt: TGTGCCATAGGAGGAGGGTCGAACACTGAAGCTTTCTTT; CDR3aa: CAIGGGSNTEAFF
d_gene: TRBD1; len: 14; v_gene: TRBV5-1; abundance: NA; j_gene: TRBJ1-1; CDR3nt: TGCGCCAGCAGCTCAGACAGGGCGGTAACTGAAGCTTTCTTT; CDR3aa: CASSSDRAVTEAFF
d_gene: TRBD1; len: 15; v_gene: TRBV5-4; abundance: NA; j_gene: TRBJ2-5; CDR3nt: TGTGCCAGCAGCACCCGGACAGGGTGGGGAGAGACCCAGTACTTC; CDR3aa: CASSTRTGWGETQYF
d_gene: NA; len: 15; v_gene: TRBV5-1; abundance: NA; j_gene: TRBJ2-7; CDR3nt: TGCGCCAGCAGCTTGGTAGGAGGTCGCAGTTACGAGCAGTACTTC; CDR3aa: CASSLVGGRSYEQYF
d_gene: NA; len: 14; v_gene: TRBV27; abundance: once; j_gene: TRBJ2-7; CDR3nt: TGTGCCAGCAGTTTAAGGGGTTTCGCCTACGAGCAGTACTTC; CDR3aa: CASSLRGFAYEQYF
d_gene: TRBD2; len: 15; v_gene: TRBV14; abundance: NA; j_gene: TRBJ2-1; CDR3nt: TGTGCCAGCAGCTCCGGGACTAGTACCCGATTTGGGCAGTTCTTC; CDR3aa: CASSSGTSTRFGQFF
d_gene: NA; len: 13; v_gene: TRBV28; abundance: once; j_gene: TRBJ1-1; CDR3nt: TGTGCCAGCAGCCTAGTCGGTACCACTGAAGCTTTCTTT; CDR3aa: CASSLVGTTEAFF
d_gene: TRBD1; len: 16; v_gene: TRBV6-4; abundance: NA; j_gene: TRBJ1-3; CDR3nt: TGTGCCAGCAGTCGCCGGACAGGCGAGGCCGGAAACACCATATATTTT; CDR3aa: CASSRRTGEAGNTIYF
d_gene: TRBD1; len: 15; v_gene: TRBV30; abundance: NA; j_gene: TRBJ1-1; CDR3nt: TGTGCCTGGAGCTCACCTAGGGGGCGCGTCACTGAAGCTTTCTTT; CDR3aa: CAWSSPRGRVTEAFF
d_gene: NA; len: 16; v_gene: TRBV5-4; abundance: NA; j_gene: TRBJ2-7; CDR3nt: TGTGCCAGCAGCTTGGGAGGACCTGCGGGATCCTACGAGCAGTACTTC; CDR3aa: CASSLGGPAGSYEQYF
d_gene: TRBD1; len: 16; v_gene: TRBV10-3; abundance: NA; j_gene: TRBJ1-2; CDR3nt: TGTGCCATCAGTGAGTCGGGACAGGGAGTTTTAGGTGGCTACACCTTC; CDR3aa: CAISESGQGVLGGYTF
d_gene: NA; len: 13; v_gene: TRBV7-9; abundance: NA; j_gene: TRBJ2-7; CDR3nt: TGTGCCAGCACCCAGACAGAGATATACGAGCAGTACTTC; CDR3aa: CASTQTEIYEQYF
d_gene: NA; len: 14; v_gene: TRBV10-1; abundance: few; j_gene: TRBJ1-5; CDR3nt: TGCGCCATTAGGGAGCGGGGCCCAAATCAGCCCCAGCATTTT; CDR3aa: CAIRERGPNQPQHF
d_gene: NA; len: 16; v_gene: TRBV18; abundance: NA; j_gene: TRBJ2-2; CDR3nt: TGTGCCAGCTCAAATGTAGGGGTCCCGAACACCGGGGAGCTGTTTTTT; CDR3aa: CASSNVGVPNTGELFF
d_gene: TRBD1; len: 15; v_gene: TRBV19; abundance: NA; j_gene: TRBJ1-1; CDR3nt: TGTGCCAGTAGTGGATGGACAGGGGTAAATACTGAAGCTTTCTTT; CDR3aa: CASSGWTGVNTEAFF
d_gene: TRBD1; len: 16; v_gene: TRBV5-6; abundance: NA; j_gene: TRBJ1-4; CDR3nt: TGTGCCAGCAGCTTAAAATTGACAGGGGGGAATGAAAAACTGTTTTTT; CDR3aa: CASSLKLTGGNEKLFF
d_gene: TRBD1; len: 15; v_gene: TRBV27; abundance: NA; j_gene: TRBJ1-5; CDR3nt: TGTGCCAGCAGTTTGACAGGGGGCGCGGGGGGAGGCCAGCATTTT; CDR3aa: CASSLTGGAGGGQHF
d_gene: TRBD1; len: 14; v_gene: TRBV5-1; abundance: few; j_gene: TRBJ2-5; CDR3nt: TGCGCCAGCAGCCAGGACAGGGAAACAGAGACCCAGTACTTC; CDR3aa: CASSQDRETETQYF
d_gene: TRBD1; len: 15; v_gene: TRBV6-5; abundance: NA; j_gene: TRBJ2-7; CDR3nt: TGTGCCAGCAGCAGCCATGAGACAGGGGGAAACGAGCAGTACTTC; CDR3aa: CASSSHETGGNEQYF
d_gene: NA; len: 13; v_gene: TRBV18; abundance: NA; j_gene: TRBJ2-5; CDR3nt: TGTGCCAGCTCACCAGGGAGAAGGGAGACCCAGTACTTC; CDR3aa: CASSPGRRETQYF
d_gene: NA; len: 13; v_gene: TRBV6-4; abundance: NA; j_gene: TRBJ2-5; CDR3nt: TGTGCCAGCAGTGTAATTGGAGGGGAGACCCAGTACTTC; CDR3aa: CASSVIGGETQYF
d_gene: NA; len: 16; v_gene: TRBV7-9; abundance: NA; j_gene: TRBJ1-4; CDR3nt: TGTGCCAGCAGCTTACGGCGAAACAGTGTGGCTGAAAAACTGTTTTTT; CDR3aa: CASSLRRNSVAEKLFF
d_gene: NA; len: 15; v_gene: TRBV5-6; abundance: NA; j_gene: TRBJ1-1; CDR3nt: TGTGCCAGCCAATCCCACAGGGCCCCGATAGGTGAAGCTTTCTTT; CDR3aa: CASQSHRAPIGEAFF
d_gene: NA; len: 14; v_gene: TRBV4-1; abundance: NA; j_gene: TRBJ2-4; CDR3nt: TGCGCCAGCAGCCATCAAAAGGAGGGAAACATTCAGTACTTC; CDR3aa: CASSHQKEGNIQYF
d_gene: TRBD2; len: 15; v_gene: TRBV28; abundance: once; j_gene: TRBJ2-1; CDR3nt: TGTGCCAGCAGCCTGACTAGCGGGAGGGCAGGTGAGCAGTTCTTC; CDR3aa: CASSLTSGRAGEQFF
d_gene: NA; len: 15; v_gene: TRBV6-6; abundance: few; j_gene: TRBJ2-7; CDR3nt: TGTGCCAGCAGTTACGATGCGGGGTCCTCCTACGAGCAGTACTTC; CDR3aa: CASSYDAGSSYEQYF
d_gene: TRBD2; len: 16; v_gene: TRBV5-1; abundance: NA; j_gene: TRBJ2-1; CDR3nt: TGCGCCAGCAGCTTGGAGCTAGCGGCCACCTACAATGAGCAGTTCTTC; CDR3aa: CASSLELAATYNEQFF
d_gene: TRBD1; len: 17; v_gene: TRBV30; abundance: NA; j_gene: TRBJ1-4; CDR3nt: TGTGCCTGGAGTGGCCTAATGGGACAGACGATTAATGAAAAACTGTTTTTT; CDR3aa: CAWSGLMGQTINEKLFF
d_gene: TRBD1; len: 15; v_gene: TRBV7-9; abundance: NA; j_gene: TRBJ2-7; CDR3nt: TGTGCCAGCAGCGTGGACAGGGATATATCCTACGAGCAGTACTTC; CDR3aa: CASSVDRDISYEQYF